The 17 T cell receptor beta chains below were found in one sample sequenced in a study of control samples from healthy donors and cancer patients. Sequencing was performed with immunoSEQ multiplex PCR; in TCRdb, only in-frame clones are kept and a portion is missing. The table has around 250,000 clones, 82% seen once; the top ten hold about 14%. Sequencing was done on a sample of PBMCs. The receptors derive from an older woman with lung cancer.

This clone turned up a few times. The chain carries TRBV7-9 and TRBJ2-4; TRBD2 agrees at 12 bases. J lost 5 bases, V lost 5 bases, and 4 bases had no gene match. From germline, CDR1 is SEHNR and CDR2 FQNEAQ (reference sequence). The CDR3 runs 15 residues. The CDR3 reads CASSPLAGGQNIQYF. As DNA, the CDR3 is TGTGCCAGCAGCCCGCTAGCGGGGGGGCAAAACATTCAGTACTTC.

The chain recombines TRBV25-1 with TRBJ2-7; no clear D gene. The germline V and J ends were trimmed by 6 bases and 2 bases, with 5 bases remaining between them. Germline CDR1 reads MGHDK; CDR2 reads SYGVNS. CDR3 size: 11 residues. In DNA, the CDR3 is TGTGCCAGCAGGCAAACCTACGAGCAGTACTTC. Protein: CASRQTYEQYF.

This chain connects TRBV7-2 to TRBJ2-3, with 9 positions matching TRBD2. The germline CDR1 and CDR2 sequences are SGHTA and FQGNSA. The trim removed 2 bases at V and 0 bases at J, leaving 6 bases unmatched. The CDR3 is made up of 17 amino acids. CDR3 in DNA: TGTGCCAGCAGCTTAAGCGCTAGCGGGATAAGCACAGATACGCAGTATTTT. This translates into CASSLSASGISTDTQYF.

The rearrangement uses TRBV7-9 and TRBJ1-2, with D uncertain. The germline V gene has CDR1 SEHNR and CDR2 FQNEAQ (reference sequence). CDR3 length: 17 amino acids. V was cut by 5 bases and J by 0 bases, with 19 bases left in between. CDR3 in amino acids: CASSPLLTGSPNYGYTF. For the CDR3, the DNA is TGTGCCAGCAGCCCTCTACTAACGGGGTCCCCTAACTATGGCTACACCTTC.

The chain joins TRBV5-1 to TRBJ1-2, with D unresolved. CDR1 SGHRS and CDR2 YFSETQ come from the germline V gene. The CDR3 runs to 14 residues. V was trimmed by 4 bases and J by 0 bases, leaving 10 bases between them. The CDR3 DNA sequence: TGCGCCAGCAGCCGGACCACACCTAACTATGGCTACACCTTC. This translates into CASSRTTPNYGYTF.

The CDR3 sequence is CASSIGLAGSGNTIYF. The CDR3 region has the DNA TGTGCCAGTAGTATAGGTCTGGCGGGATCTGGAAACACCATATATTTT. The V gene is TRBV19, the J gene TRBJ1-3; D unclear. Germline loops: CDR1 LNHDA, CDR2 SQIVND (reference sequence). V dropped 1 base and J dropped 1 base, with 11 bases sitting between them. The CDR3 is 16 amino acids.

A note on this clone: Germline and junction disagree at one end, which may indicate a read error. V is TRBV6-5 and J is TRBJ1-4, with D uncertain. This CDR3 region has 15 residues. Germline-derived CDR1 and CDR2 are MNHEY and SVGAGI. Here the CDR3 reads CASSDSNPGVGKLFF. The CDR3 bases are TGTGCCAGCAGTGACTCTAACCCCGGGGTGGGAAAACTGTTTTTT.

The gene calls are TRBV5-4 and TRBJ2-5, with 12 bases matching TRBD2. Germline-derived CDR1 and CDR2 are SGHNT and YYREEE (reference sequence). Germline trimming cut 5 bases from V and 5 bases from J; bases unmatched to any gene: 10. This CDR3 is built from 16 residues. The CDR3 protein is CASRGSELAGGETQYF. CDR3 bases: TGTGCCAGCAGGGGGTCGGAACTAGCGGGAGGTGAGACCCAGTACTTC.

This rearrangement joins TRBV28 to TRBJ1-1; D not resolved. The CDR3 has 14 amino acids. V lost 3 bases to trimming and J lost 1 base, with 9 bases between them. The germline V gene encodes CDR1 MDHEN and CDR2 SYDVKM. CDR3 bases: TGTGCCAGCAGTTTTAGACTCGAGAACACTGAAGCTTTCTTT. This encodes CASSFRLENTEAFF. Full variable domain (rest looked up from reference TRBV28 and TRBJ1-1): DVKVTQSSRYLVKRTGEKVFLECVQDMDHENMFWYRQDPGLGLRLIYFSYDVKMKEKGDIPEGYSVSREKKERFSLILESASTNQTSMYLCASSFRLENTEAFFGQGTRLTVV.

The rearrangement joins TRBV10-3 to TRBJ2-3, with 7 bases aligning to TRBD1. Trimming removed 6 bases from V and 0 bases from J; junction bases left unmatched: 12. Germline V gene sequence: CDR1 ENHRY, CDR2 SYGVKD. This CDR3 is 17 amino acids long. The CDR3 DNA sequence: TGTGCCATCAGCGGAAGTGACACAGGGGCGAGCACAGATACGCAGTATTTT. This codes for CAISGSDTGASTDTQYF.

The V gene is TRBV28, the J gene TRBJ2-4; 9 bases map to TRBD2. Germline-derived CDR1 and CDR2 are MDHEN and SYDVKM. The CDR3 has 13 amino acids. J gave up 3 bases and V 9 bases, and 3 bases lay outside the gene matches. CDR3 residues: CASFSGSKNIQYF. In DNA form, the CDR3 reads TGTGCCAGTTTTAGCGGGAGCAAAAACATTCAGTACTTC.

CDR3 nucleotide sequence: TGTGCCATCAAGCGACAGCTAGACACCGGGGAGCTGTTTTTT. This sequence encodes CAIKRQLDTGELFF. The V call is TRBV10-3, the J call TRBJ2-2; tentatively, D is TRBD1 (5 bases). The CDR3 length is 14 residues. Germline V gives CDR1 ENHRY, CDR2 SYGVKD. The V and J ends lost 7 bases and 3 bases respectively, with 12 bases between them.

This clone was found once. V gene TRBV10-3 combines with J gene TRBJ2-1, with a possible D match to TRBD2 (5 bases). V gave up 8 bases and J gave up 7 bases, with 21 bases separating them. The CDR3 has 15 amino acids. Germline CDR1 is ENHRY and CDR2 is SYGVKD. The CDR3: CAISRVAEGLNEQFF. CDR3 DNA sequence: TGTGCCATCTCGAGGGTGGCCGAAGGGTTGAATGAGCAGTTCTTC.

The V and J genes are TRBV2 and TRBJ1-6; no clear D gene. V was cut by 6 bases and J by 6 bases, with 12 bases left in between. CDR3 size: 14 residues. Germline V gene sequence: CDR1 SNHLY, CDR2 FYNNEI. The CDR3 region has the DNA TGTGCCAGCAGGATGGACGGTAGTAATTCACCCCTCCACTTT. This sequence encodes CASRMDGSNSPLHF. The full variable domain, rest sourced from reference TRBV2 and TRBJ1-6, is EPEVTQTPSHQVTQMGQEVILRCVPISNHLYFYWYRQILGQKVEFLVSFYNNEISEKSEIFDDQFSVERPDGSNFTLKIRSTKLEDSAMYFCASRMDGSNSPLHFGNGTRLTVT.

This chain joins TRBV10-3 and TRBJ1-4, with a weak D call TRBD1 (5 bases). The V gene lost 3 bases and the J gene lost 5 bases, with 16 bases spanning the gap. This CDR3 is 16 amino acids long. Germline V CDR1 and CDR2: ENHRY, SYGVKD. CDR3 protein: CAISDPAGGGNEKLFF. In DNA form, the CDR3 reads TGTGCCATCAGTGACCCCGCCGGGGGAGGGAATGAAAAACTGTTTTTT.

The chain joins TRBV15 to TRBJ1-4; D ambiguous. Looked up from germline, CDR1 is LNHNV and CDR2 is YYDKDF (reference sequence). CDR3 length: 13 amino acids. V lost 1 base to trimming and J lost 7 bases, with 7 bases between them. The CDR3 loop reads CATSRGSVEKLFF. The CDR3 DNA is TGTGCCACCAGCAGAGGCTCAGTTGAAAAACTGTTTTTT. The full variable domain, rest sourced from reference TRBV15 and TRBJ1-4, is DAMVIQNPRYQVTQFGKPVTLSCSQTLNHNVMYWYQQKSSQAPKLLFHYYDKDFNNEADTPDNFQSRRPNTSFCFLDIRSPGLGDTAMYLCATSRGSVEKLFFGSGTQLSVL.

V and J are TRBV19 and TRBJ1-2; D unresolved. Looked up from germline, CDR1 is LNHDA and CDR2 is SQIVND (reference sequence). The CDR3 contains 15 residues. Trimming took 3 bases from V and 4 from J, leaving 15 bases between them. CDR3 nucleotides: TGTGCCAGTAGTATCGACACCCCCCCTCTCTATGGCTACACCTTC. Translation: CASSIDTPPLYGYTF.